This entry describes one T cell receptor beta chain. The data originate from a study of tumor-infiltrating lymphocytes in oesophageal squamous cell carcinoma. Per the germline V gene, CDR1 is MNHGY and CDR2 is SAAAGT. The CDR3 has 15 amino acids. Trimming took off 6 bases at V and 10 bases at J, with 22 bases between the two ends. TCRdb called the PCR reads again in MiXCR, with one record for every CDR3 protein. Found here are about 19,000 distinct CDR3 sequences, under 50% of them singletons; the top ten hold about 10%. This receptor was obtained from a male donor with esophageal squamous cell carcinoma. Sequencing input: normal esophageal tissue next to the tumor. The J gene is TRBJ2-1, the V gene TRBV6-8; a weak D match, TRBD2 (6 bases). CDR3 protein: CASSEEMGGLEEQFF. Here the CDR3 DNA reads TGTGCCAGCAGCGAGGAGATGGGGGGATTAGAAGAGCAGTTCTTC.